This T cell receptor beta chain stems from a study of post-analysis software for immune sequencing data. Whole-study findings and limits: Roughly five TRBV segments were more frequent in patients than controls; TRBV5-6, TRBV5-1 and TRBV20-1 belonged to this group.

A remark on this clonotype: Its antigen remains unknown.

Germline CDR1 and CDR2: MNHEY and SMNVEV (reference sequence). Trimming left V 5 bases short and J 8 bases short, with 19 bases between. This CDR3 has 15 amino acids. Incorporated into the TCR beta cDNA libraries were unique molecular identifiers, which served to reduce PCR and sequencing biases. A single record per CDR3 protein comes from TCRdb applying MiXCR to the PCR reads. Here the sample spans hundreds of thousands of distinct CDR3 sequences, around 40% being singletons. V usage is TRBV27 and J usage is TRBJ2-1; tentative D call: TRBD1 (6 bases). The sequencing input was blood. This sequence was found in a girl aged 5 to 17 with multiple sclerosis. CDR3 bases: TGTGCCAGCAGTCAACCGGGACATGGGGAATATGAGCAGTTCTTC. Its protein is CASSQPGHGEYEQFF.